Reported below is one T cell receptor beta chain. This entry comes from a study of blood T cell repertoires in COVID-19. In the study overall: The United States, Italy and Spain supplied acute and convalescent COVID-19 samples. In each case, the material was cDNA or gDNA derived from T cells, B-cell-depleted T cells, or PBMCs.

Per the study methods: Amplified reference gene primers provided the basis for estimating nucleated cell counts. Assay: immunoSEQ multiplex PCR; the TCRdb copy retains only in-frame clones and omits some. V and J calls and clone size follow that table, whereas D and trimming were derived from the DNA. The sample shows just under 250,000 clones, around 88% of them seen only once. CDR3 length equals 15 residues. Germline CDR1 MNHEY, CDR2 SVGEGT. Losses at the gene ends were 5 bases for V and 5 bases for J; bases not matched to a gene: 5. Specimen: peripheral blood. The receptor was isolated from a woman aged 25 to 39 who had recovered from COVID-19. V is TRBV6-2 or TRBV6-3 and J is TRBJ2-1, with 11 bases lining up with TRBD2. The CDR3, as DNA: TGTGCCAGCAGTCGTACGGGACTAGCGGACAATGAGCAGTTCTTC. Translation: CASSRTGLADNEQFF.